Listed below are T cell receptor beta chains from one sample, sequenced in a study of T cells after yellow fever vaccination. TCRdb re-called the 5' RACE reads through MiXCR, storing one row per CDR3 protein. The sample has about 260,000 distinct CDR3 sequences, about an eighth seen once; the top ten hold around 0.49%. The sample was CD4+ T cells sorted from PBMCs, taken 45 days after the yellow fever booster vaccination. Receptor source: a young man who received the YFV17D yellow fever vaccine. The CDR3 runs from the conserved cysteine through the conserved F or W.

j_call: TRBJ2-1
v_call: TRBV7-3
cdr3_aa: CASSYSGPKEEQFF

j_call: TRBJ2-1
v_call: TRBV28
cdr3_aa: CASSSFGSNNEQFF

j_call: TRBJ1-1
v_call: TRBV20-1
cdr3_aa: CSARAQVNTEAFF

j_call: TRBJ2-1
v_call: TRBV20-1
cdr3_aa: CSASNPAKSSYNEQFF

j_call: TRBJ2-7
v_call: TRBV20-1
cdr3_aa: CSARAVRAQATYEQYF

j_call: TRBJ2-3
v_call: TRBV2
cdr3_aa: CASSRDGTSTDTQYF

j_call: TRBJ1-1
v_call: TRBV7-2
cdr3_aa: CASSPARTSLYTEAFF

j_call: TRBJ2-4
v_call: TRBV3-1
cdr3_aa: CASSLGTGWNIQYF

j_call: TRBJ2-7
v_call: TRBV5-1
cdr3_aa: CASSSVRRDEQYF

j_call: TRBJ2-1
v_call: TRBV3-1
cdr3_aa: CASSQAVGSLSSYNEQFF

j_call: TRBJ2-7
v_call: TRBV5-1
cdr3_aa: CASSPGRNYEQYF

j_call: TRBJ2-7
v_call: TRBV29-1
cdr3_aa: CSVERDRGRGEQYF

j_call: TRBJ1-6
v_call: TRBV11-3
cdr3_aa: CASSLARNSPLHF

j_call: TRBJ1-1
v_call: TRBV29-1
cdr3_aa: CSVGGDWGTEAFF